Presented here are 18 T cell receptor beta chains from one specimen sequenced in a study of T-cell reconstitution after alpha-beta-depleted transplantation in children. A TCRbeta library incorporating unique molecular identifiers was prepared. TCRdb reanalysed the PCR reads using MiXCR and keeps one entry per CDR3 protein. The sample consists of some 400,000 distinct CDR3 sequences, roughly 22% of them appearing once. Source: PBMCs from the stem cell graft donor, taken from the stem cell graft. Receptors originate from a human donor who donated a stem cell graft to a child with acute myeloid leukemia.

The rearrangement joins TRBV4-3 to TRBJ2-1; D is perhaps TRBD2 (6 bases). The CDR3 has 15 amino acids. The V end was cut by 3 bases, the J end by 2 bases, with 11 bases between. Germline CDR1 reads LGHNA; CDR2 reads YSLEER. The CDR3 DNA is TGCGCCAGCAGCCAGGGAGGAAGAACCTACAATGAGCAGTTCTTC. As protein: CASSQGGRTYNEQFF.

This clonotype has only a few counts. This chain uses TRBV4-1 with TRBJ2-7; no clear D gene. This CDR3 spans 13 amino acids. The V and J ends lost 3 bases and 4 bases respectively, with 10 bases between them. The V gene's germline CDR1 is MGHRA and CDR2 YSYEKL. CDR3 residues: CASSQSQNYEQYF. CDR3 in DNA: TGCGCCAGCAGCCAGTCACAGAATTACGAGCAGTACTTC.

This sequence joins TRBV5-4 and TRBJ2-2, with TRBD1 identical over 11 bases. The CDR3 length is 16 residues. CDR1 and CDR2 (germline): SGHNT, YYREEE (reference sequence). With 4 bases clipped from V and 6 bases from J, the junction kept 8 bases outside the gene matches. This CDR3 is CASSTGTGGWPGELFF. The CDR3 DNA reads TGTGCCAGCAGCACGGGGACAGGGGGTTGGCCCGGGGAGCTGTTTTTT.

The rearrangement links TRBV7-9 to TRBJ2-1, with 7 bases aligning to TRBD2. V lost 4 bases to trimming and J lost 6 bases; unmatched junction nucleotides: 9. The CDR3 totals 15 residues. Germline V lookup: CDR1 SEHNR, CDR2 FQNEAQ (reference sequence). CDR3 nucleotide sequence: TGTGCCAGCAGCTCTCGAACAGGACTAGTCAATGAGCAGTTCTTC. It encodes CASSSRTGLVNEQFF.

This clonotype has a handful of counts. The chain is built from TRBV20-1 and TRBJ2-6; 7 nucleotides align to TRBD2. CDR3 length: 16 amino acids. Germline CDR1 and CDR2: DFQATT and SNEGSKA (reference sequence). V lost 6 bases to trimming and J lost 4 bases; unmatched junction nucleotides: 12. The CDR3 protein is CSASPAGAAGANVLTF. The CDR3 DNA follows: TGCAGTGCGTCCCCGGCGGGAGCTGCAGGGGCCAACGTCCTGACTTTC.

This clonotype appeared a few times. The chain is built from TRBV12-3 or TRBV12-4 and TRBJ2-2, with D possibly called TRBD1 or TRBD2 (5 bases each). Trimming cost V 5 bases and J 1 base, with 17 bases left between them. There are 17 residues in the CDR3. The CDR3 loop reads CASSPPGPNLNTGELFF. Written as DNA, the CDR3 is TGTGCCAGCAGTCCGCCGGGACCAAACTTGAACACCGGGGAGCTGTTTTTT.

This clonotype was seen many times. The chain is built from TRBV10-3 and TRBJ2-5, with 11 bases fitting TRBD2. Germline CDR1 reads ENHRY; CDR2 reads SYGVKD. The CDR3 sequence is 15 residues long. The trim removed 4 bases at V and 3 bases at J, leaving 4 bases unmatched. This chain's CDR3 is CAISGTGLAEETQYF. DNA for the CDR3: TGTGCCATCAGTGGGACGGGACTAGCGGAAGAGACCCAGTACTTC.

The chain links TRBV2 to TRBJ2-5, with D possibly being TRBD2 (6 bases). The V end was cut by 1 base, the J end by 1 base, with 7 bases between. The CDR3 consists of 14 residues. Germline V gene lookup returns CDR1 SNHLY and CDR2 FYNNEI. CDR3 nucleotides: TGTGCCAGCAGTGAAGGGAGGGCCCAAGAGACCCAGTACTTC. It yields the protein CASSEGRAQETQYF.

This chain connects TRBV20-1 to TRBJ1-1; 8 nucleotides agree with TRBD1. Germline CDR1 is DFQATT and CDR2 is SNEGSKA (reference sequence). With 5 bases clipped from V and 5 bases from J, the junction kept 7 bases outside the gene matches. The CDR3 has 13 residues. The CDR3, as DNA: TGCAGTGCTTCAAGACAGGGGACGACTGAAGCTTTCTTT. This gives the protein CSASRQGTTEAFF.

This clonotype came up a few times. The rearrangement links TRBV27 to TRBJ2-3; 9 nucleotides match TRBD1. With 0 bases clipped from V and 4 bases from J, the junction kept 5 bases outside the gene matches. The CDR3 totals 16 residues. Per the germline V gene, CDR1 is MNHEY and CDR2 is SMNVEV (reference sequence). The CDR3: CASSLSRDRVPDTQYF. Here the CDR3 DNA reads TGTGCCAGCAGTTTATCAAGGGACAGGGTCCCAGATACGCAGTATTTT.

The chain combines TRBV7-6 with TRBJ2-2, with D perhaps matching TRBD1 (6 bases). V lost 4 bases and J lost 6, with 21 bases in between. The length of the CDR3 is 17 residues. Germline V CDR1 and CDR2: SGHVS, FNYEAQ. CDR3 coding DNA: TGTGCCAGCAGCTACGACAGGTTTTCGTTTGGGTCCGGGGAGCTGTTTTTT. Translated: CASSYDRFSFGSGELFF.

The rearrangement links TRBV12-3 or TRBV12-4 to TRBJ2-7; weak D call: TRBD2 (5 bases). The CDR3 is made up of 15 amino acids. Deletions cut 6 bases from V and 4 bases from J, with 19 bases between. This CDR3 is CASSSQSGWRYEQYF. In DNA, the CDR3 is TGTGCCAGCAGCTCACAGTCCGGATGGAGGTACGAGCAGTACTTC.

In the case of this clonotype: With a much larger clone just one base away, this may be a read error. The chain is built from TRBV28 and TRBJ2-5; D uncertain. The germline V and J ends were trimmed by 8 bases and 7 bases, with 5 bases remaining between them. The CDR3 extends over 9 amino acids. Germline lookup yields CDR1 MDHEN and CDR2 SYDVKM. DNA of the CDR3: TGTGCCAGCGGGGTGACCCAGTACTTC. Protein sequence: CASGVTQYF.

This clonotype turned up a few times. The chain has TRBV7-3 and TRBJ2-7; D is undetermined. The CDR3 totals 15 residues. Germline lookup yields CDR1 SGHTA and CDR2 FQGTGA. Between the trimmed V and J ends, which lost 2 bases and 2 bases, there was a span of 13 bases. The CDR3 nucleotides read TGTGCCAGCAGCTTAGGAATCGGACCGACCTACGAGCAGTACTTC. It translates to CASSLGIGPTYEQYF.

The V gene is TRBV14, the J gene TRBJ2-1; no clear D. The length of the CDR3 is 13 residues. The V gene's germline CDR1 is SGHDN and CDR2 FVKESK. With 0 bases removed from V and 15 bases from J, the gap between germline ends came to 15 bases. The CDR3 nucleotides are TGTGCCAGCAGCCAAGATTGGGCGGCCGAGAGGTTCTTC. The encoded protein is CASSQDWAAERFF. The whole variable domain, remainder taken from reference TRBV14 and TRBJ2-1, is EAGVTQFPSHSVIEKGQTVTLRCDPISGHDNLYWYRRVMGKEIKFLLHFVKESKQDESGMPNNRFLAERTGGTYSTLKVQPAELEDSGVYFCASSQDWAAERFFGPGTRLTVL.

V is TRBV7-9 and J is TRBJ2-2; unclear D gene. Germline V gene sequence: CDR1 SEHNR, CDR2 FQNEAQ (reference sequence). The length of the CDR3 is 12 residues. In nucleotides, the CDR3 is TGTGTCCCGCTGTCTGGAGACGGGGAGCTGTTTTTT. This translates into CVPLSGDGELFF.

This clonotype was seen many times. A read error may account for a junction end that differs from germline. The chain is built from TRBV29-1 and TRBJ2-5; 11 bases map to TRBD2. The germline V gene has CDR1 SQVTM and CDR2 ANQGSEA. The CDR3 consists of 13 residues. CDR3 protein: CSVDLAGGAGGNF. In DNA, the CDR3 is TGCAGCGTTGATCTAGCGGGGGGTGCAGGAGGGAACTTC.

This sequence joins TRBV6-1 and TRBJ2-7; D perhaps matches TRBD1 (6 bases). The CDR3 spans 13 residues. Germline CDR1 is MNHNS and CDR2 is SASEGT. Trimming removed 3 bases at V and 5 bases at J, with 11 bases between. The CDR3 loop is CASSDQGFDEQYF. CDR3 DNA sequence: TGTGCCAGCAGTGACCAGGGGTTTGACGAGCAGTACTTC.